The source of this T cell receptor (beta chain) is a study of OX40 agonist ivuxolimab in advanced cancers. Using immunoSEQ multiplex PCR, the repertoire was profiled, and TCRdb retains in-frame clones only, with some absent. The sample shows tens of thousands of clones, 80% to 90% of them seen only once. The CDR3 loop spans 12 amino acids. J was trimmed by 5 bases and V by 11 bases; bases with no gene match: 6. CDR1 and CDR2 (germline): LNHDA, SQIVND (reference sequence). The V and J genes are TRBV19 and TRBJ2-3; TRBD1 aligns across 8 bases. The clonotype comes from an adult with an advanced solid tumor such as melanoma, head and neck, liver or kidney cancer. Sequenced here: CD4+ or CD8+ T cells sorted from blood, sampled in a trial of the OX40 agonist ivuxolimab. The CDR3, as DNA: TGTGCCGTCAGGGGGCTCGGAGATACGCAGTATTTT. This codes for CAVRGLGDTQYF.